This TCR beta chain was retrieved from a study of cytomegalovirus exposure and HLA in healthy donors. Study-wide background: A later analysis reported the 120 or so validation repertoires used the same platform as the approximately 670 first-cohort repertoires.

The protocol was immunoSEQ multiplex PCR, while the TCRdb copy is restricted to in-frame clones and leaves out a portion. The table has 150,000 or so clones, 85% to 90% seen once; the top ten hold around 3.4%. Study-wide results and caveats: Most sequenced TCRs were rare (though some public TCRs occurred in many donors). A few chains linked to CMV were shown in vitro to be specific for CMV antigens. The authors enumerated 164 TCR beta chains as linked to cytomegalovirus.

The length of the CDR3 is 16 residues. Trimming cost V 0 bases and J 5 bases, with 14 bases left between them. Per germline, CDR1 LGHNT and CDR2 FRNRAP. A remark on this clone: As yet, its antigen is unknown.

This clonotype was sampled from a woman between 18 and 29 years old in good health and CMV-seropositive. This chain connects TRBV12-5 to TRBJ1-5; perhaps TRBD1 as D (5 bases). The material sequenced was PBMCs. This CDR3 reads CASGLVAGWGDQPQHF. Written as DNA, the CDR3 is TGTGCTAGTGGTTTGGTAGCGGGGTGGGGCGATCAGCCCCAGCATTTT.